This TCR beta chain was identified during a study of siplizumab effects on memory and regulatory T cells. Study findings and constraints: Unstimulated subsets contained matches for only a minor fraction of alloreactive clones. An assignable naive or memory phenotype was lacking in roughly 75-95% of proliferating CD4+ or CD8+ clones. Unstimulated naive T cells seemed to show more diversity than memory cells did, and they also seemed to be among the major contributors to the alloresponse. Siplizumab significantly brought down the alloreactive sequences that trace back to unstimulated CD4+ memory cells.

Turning to this clone: The antigen is not known.

Profiled with immunoSEQ multiplex PCR; TCRdb holds only in-frame clones, not every one. The top ten hold roughly 1.3% of the sample, which has around 100,000 clones, 94% seen once. Sample: non-Treg CD4+ T cells sorted from blood. This clonotype was sampled from a human donor in good health.

The CDR3 DNA sequence: TGCGCCAGCACCCCTGGAGACGGATCTTATTTAAGCTCCTACAATGAGCAGTTCTTC. Residues: CASTPGDGSYLSSYNEQFF. The chain uses TRBV5-1 and TRBJ2-1; D remains ambiguous. V lost 6 bases to trimming and J lost 0 bases, with 25 bases between them. CDR1 and CDR2 (germline): SGHRS, YFSETQ. The CDR3 sequence is 19 residues long.